These T cell receptor beta chains were read from a single sample in a study of blood T cells in healthy people across ages. One entry per CDR3 protein results from TCRdb running MiXCR on the 5' RACE reads. The table includes roughly 700,000 distinct CDR3 sequences, 45% to 50% detected once. Source material: blood. All receptors derive from a woman aged 55-75 years in good health. Both conserved end residues are part of each CDR3. The D gene is left open where the match is weak. Some rows have no size entry. The others give once, few or many, or a class for an expanded clone.

j_gene,abundance,v_gene,d_gene,CDR3nt,CDR3aa
TRBJ2-7,.,TRBV29-1,TRBD2,TGCAGCGTCGGGGGGGGTAACGGCGACGAGCAGTACTTC,CSVGGGNGDEQYF
TRBJ2-1,many,TRBV9,TRBD2,TGTGCCAGCAGCAGAACTAGCGGGACCTTCGGTGAGCAGTTCTTC,CASSRTSGTFGEQFF
TRBJ2-7,.,TRBV29-1,TRBD1,TGCAGCGTTGAAGATCCCCTCAGTGGGACAGGGGCCTACGAGCAGTACTTC,CSVEDPLSGTGAYEQYF
TRBJ1-5,.,TRBV20-1,.,TGCAGACTTACAGGACGTAGCAATCAGCCCCAGCATTTT,CRLTGRSNQPQHF
TRBJ2-1,few,TRBV18,.,TGTGCCAGCTCACCACAGGGTAAAGAGCAGTTCTTC,CASSPQGKEQFF
TRBJ2-7,.,TRBV11-2,TRBD1,TGTGCCAGCAGCTCACCGGATTTGGGACAGCGGACCTACGAGCAGTACTTC,CASSSPDLGQRTYEQYF
TRBJ1-2,.,TRBV24-1,.,TGTGCCACCAGTGAGGACGATCGGAGTGGCTACACCTTC,CATSEDDRSGYTF
TRBJ2-1,.,TRBV5-1,TRBD1,TGCGCCAGCAGCTTGCTAACAGGGGGCTCCTACAATGAGCAGTTCTTC,CASSLLTGGSYNEQFF
TRBJ1-1,.,TRBV20-1,.,TGCAGTTTGGGTCGGACGAACACTGAAGCTTTCTTT,CSLGRTNTEAFF
TRBJ2-5,.,TRBV6-5,TRBD1,TGTGCCAGCAGTTTCGGACAGGGGGCTCGGAAAGGGACCCAGTACTTC,CASSFGQGARKGTQYF
TRBJ2-7,.,TRBV29-1,.,TGCAGCGCAGAAACAGGTTCCAACCTTCACAATGAGCAGTACTTC,CSAETGSNLHNEQYF
TRBJ2-5,many,TRBV29-1,.,TGCAGCGTTGACGTGGGAGGCGAGACCCAGTACTTC,CSVDVGGETQYF
TRBJ2-7,.,TRBV20-1,.,TGCAGTGTCCGGACGGACTACGAGCAGTACTTC,CSVRTDYEQYF
TRBJ1-2,few,TRBV29-1,TRBD1,TGCAGCGCTGCGACAGGGCATGGCTACACCTTC,CSAATGHGYTF
TRBJ2-3,.,TRBV10-3,.,TGTGCCATCAGTGAGAAGGGTCCCTCAGATACGCAGTATTTT,CAISEKGPSDTQYF